The T cell receptor (beta chain) described here comes from a study of blood T cell repertoires in COVID-19. Study information: The United States, Italy and Spain were the sources of the acute and convalescent COVID-19 samples. Sample material is recorded as cDNA or gDNA derived from T cells, B-cell-depleted T cells, or PBMCs.

Original processing methods: Nucleated cell number was recorded as an estimate derived from reference gene primer amplification. The data were produced by immunoSEQ multiplex PCR, yet TCRdb's version contains in-frame clones alone and is incomplete. The V and J calls and the clone size are those of that table, but D and trimming were determined from the DNA. The sample consists of roughly 190,000 clones, around 94% of them appearing once. V shed 2 bases and J 1 base; nucleotides not matched to a gene: 2. This CDR3 has 15 amino acids. From germline, CDR1 is SGHTA and CDR2 FQGTGA. During active infection, Seattle patients enrolled and were then monitored through disease.

The TCR originated in a young man with COVID-19, enrolled during active disease. The chain links TRBV7-3 to TRBJ1-1; 9 bases match TRBD1. The sample taken for sequencing was peripheral blood. The CDR3 here is CASSLSGQGNTEAFF. In nucleotides, the CDR3 is TGTGCCAGCAGCTTATCGGGACAGGGGAACACTGAAGCTTTCTTT.